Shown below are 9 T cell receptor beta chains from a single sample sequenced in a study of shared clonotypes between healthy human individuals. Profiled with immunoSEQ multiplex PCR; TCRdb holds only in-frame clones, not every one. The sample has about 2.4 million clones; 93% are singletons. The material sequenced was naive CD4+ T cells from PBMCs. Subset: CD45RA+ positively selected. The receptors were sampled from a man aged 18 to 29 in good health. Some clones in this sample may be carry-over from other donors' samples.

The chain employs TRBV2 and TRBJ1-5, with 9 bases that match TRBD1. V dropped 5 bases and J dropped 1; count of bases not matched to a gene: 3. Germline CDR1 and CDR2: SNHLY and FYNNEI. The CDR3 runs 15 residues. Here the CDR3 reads CASSPTGGSNQPQHF. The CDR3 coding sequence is TGTGCCAGCAGTCCGACAGGGGGGAGCAATCAGCCCCAGCATTTT. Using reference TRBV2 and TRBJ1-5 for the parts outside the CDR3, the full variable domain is EPEVTQTPSHQVTQMGQEVILRCVPISNHLYFYWYRQILGQKVEFLVSFYNNEISEKSEIFDDQFSVERPDGSNFTLKIRSTKLEDSAMYFCASSPTGGSNQPQHFGDGTRLSIL.

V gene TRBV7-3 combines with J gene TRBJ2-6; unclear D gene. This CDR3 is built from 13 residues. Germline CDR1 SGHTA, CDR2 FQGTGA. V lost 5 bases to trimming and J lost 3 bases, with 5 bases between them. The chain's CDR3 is CASSPFGANVLTF. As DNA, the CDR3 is TGTGCCAGCAGCCCATTTGGGGCCAACGTCCTGACTTTC.

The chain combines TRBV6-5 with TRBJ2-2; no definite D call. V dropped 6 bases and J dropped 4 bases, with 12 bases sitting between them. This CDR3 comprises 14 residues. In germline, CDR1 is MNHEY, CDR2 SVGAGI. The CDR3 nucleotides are TGTGCCAGCAGACGACAAACTTCCACCGGGGAGCTGTTTTTT. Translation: CASRRQTSTGELFF.

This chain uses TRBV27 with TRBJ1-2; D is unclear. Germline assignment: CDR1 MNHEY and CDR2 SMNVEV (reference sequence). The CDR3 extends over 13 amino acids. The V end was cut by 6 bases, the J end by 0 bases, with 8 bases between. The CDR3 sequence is CASSPLTNYGYTF. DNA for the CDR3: TGTGCCAGCAGCCCACTGACTAACTATGGCTACACCTTC.

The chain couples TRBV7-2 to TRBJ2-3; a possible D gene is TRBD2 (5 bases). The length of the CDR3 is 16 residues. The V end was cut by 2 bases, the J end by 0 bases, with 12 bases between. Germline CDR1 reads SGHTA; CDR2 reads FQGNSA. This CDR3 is CASSLFGGRSTDTQYF. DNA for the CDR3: TGTGCCAGCAGCTTATTCGGCGGGCGTAGCACAGATACGCAGTATTTT.

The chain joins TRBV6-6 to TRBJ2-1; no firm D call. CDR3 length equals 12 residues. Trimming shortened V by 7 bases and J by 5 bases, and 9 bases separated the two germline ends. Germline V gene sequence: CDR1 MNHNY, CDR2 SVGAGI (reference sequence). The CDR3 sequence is CASNRQDNEQFF. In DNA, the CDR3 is TGTGCCAGCAATCGCCAAGACAATGAGCAGTTCTTC.

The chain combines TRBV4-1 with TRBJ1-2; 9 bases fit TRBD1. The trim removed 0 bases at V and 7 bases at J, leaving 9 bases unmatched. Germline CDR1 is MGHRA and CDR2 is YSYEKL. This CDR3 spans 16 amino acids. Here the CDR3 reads CASSQDLRTGARGYTF. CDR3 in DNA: TGCGCCAGCAGCCAAGATCTAAGGACAGGGGCGCGTGGCTACACCTTC.

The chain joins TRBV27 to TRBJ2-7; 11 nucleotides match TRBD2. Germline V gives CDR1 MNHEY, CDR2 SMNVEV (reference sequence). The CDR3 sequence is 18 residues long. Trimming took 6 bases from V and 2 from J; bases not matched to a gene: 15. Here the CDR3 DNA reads TGTGCCAGCAGCCGGCGTTTAGGCCGACTAGCGGGGCCCTACGAGCAGTACTTC. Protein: CASSRRLGRLAGPYEQYF.

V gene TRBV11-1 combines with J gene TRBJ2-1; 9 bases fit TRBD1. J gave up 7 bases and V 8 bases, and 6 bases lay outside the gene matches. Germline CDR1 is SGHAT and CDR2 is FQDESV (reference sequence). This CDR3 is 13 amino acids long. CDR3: CASQKDRGNEQFF. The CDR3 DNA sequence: TGTGCCAGCCAAAAGGACAGGGGTAATGAGCAGTTCTTC.